This T cell receptor beta chain stems from a study of T cell responses to AZD1222 COVID-19 vaccine. TCRdb's copy holds only in-frame clones and misses some; the assay was immunoSEQ multiplex PCR. The sample includes approximately 110,000 clones, roughly 88% seen only once; the top ten take over 15%. Concerning this clone itself: Antigen: not known.

Study findings and constraints: Donors were chiefly white British, with a greater number of females, and clonal diversity was perhaps underestimated. Receipt of two AZD1222 doses was followed by a rise in Spike-specific TCR breadth and depth.

The CDR3 is 11 amino acids. In germline, CDR1 is MNHNS, CDR2 SASEGT. The V and J ends lost 2 bases and 7 bases respectively, with 5 bases between them. This chain joins TRBV6-1 and TRBJ1-2; D gene ambiguous. The sequenced sample was peripheral blood, obtained on day 0 of AZD1222 vaccination. This TCR was sampled from an adult in good health. The DNA for the CDR3 is TGTGCCAGCAGTGAAAGCGGTGGCTACACCTTC. It translates to CASSESGGYTF.